The 32 T cell receptor beta chains listed next were all sequenced from one sample in a study of molecular identifiers for immune sequencing clone quantification. One entry per CDR3 protein results from TCRdb running MiXCR on the PCR reads. This table has about 640,000 distinct CDR3 sequences, 20% appearing once. Sequenced: naive CD8+ T cells from blood, with Jurkat cell RNA spiked in. Subset: FACS-sorted CD8+CD4-CCR7+CD45RA+ naive T cells. These receptors all come from a human donor in good health. Some libraries in this study had Jurkat cell RNA spiked in.

This clonotype has just one count. The junction does not match germline at one end; this may be a read error. The chain carries TRBV7-6 and TRBJ2-5; possibly TRBD1 for D (6 bases). The CDR3 sequence is 11 residues long. Germline lookup yields CDR1 SGHVS and CDR2 FNYEAQ. CDR3 sequence (DNA): TGTGCCGGCAGTAGGGGGGAGACCCAGTACTTC. Protein sequence: CAGSRGETQYF. Full variable domain (rest looked up from reference TRBV7-6 and TRBJ2-5): GAGVSQSPRYKVTKRGQDVALRCDPISGHVSLYWYRQALGQGPEFLTYFNYEAQQDKSGLPNDRFSAERPEGSISTLTIQRTEQRDSAMYRCAGSRGETQYFGPGTRLLVL.

This clonotype was detected only a few times. The chain employs TRBV7-9 and TRBJ2-1; perhaps TRBD2 as D (5 bases). This CDR3 has 17 amino acids. Germline V gene sequence: CDR1 SEHNR, CDR2 FQNEAQ (reference sequence). The ends were cut back, 5 bases at V and 9 bases at J, with 26 bases in the middle. Here the CDR3 reads CASSPPVGSPAWSEQFF. The DNA for the CDR3 is TGTGCCAGCAGCCCCCCTGTGGGGAGCCCGGCTTGGAGTGAGCAGTTCTTC.

The chain uses TRBV19 and TRBJ2-3; TRBD1 matches 7 bases. Trimming at V came to 8 bases and at J to 7 bases, leaving 9 bases not matched to a gene. The CDR3 length is 13 residues. Germline V gene lookup returns CDR1 LNHDA and CDR2 SQIVND (reference sequence). The DNA of the CDR3 is TGTGCCAGTGGTAAAACAGGGGCTCATACGCAGTATTTT. It translates to CASGKTGAHTQYF. The full variable domain, rest sourced from reference TRBV19 and TRBJ2-3, is DGGITQSPKYLFRKEGQNVTLSCEQNLNHDAMYWYRQDPGQGLRLIYYSQIVNDFQKGDIAEGYSVSREKKESFPLTVTSAQKNPTAFYLCASGKTGAHTQYFGPGTRLTVL.

The rearrangement joins TRBV6-6 to TRBJ2-3; 10 nucleotides align to TRBD2. J was trimmed by 5 bases and V by 6 bases; bases with no gene match: 8. There are 15 residues in the CDR3. Germline assignment: CDR1 MNHNY and CDR2 SVGAGI (reference sequence). This CDR3 is CASSSGTSDIDTQYF. CDR3 sequence (DNA): TGTGCCAGCAGCTCCGGGACTAGCGATATAGATACGCAGTATTTT.

The V gene is TRBV4-3, the J gene TRBJ2-1; D is unresolved. The CDR3 sequence is 16 residues long. V gave up 4 bases and J gave up 7 bases, with 20 bases separating them. Germline CDR1 LGHNA, CDR2 YSLEER. In DNA form, the CDR3 reads TGCGCCAGCAGCCCCTCTTTGGGGTCCGTACGGAATGAGCAGTTCTTC. Its translation: CASSPSLGSVRNEQFF.

In this sample, this clonotype turned up a few times. The chain combines TRBV9 with TRBJ2-1, with D perhaps TRBD2 (6 bases). The CDR3 is 15 amino acids. Per germline, CDR1 SGDLS and CDR2 YYNGEE. V was trimmed by 0 bases and J by 6 bases, leaving 13 bases between them. The chain's CDR3 is CASSVDGGPGNEQFF. The DNA for the CDR3 is TGTGCCAGCAGCGTAGACGGAGGGCCGGGCAATGAGCAGTTCTTC. Looking up the rest from reference TRBV9 and TRBJ2-1 gives the full variable domain: DSGVTQTPKHLITATGQRVTLRCSPRSGDLSVYWYQQSLDQGLQFLIQYYNGEERAKGNILERFSAQQFPDLHSELNLSSLELGDSALYFCASSVDGGPGNEQFFGPGTRLTVL.

This clonotype was seen only a few times. CDR3 coding DNA: TGCAGTGCTAGTCCCATCGGGCAGGTCAATCAGCCCCAGCATTTT. This codes for CSASPIGQVNQPQHF. The V gene is TRBV20-1, the J gene TRBJ1-5, with D unresolved. This CDR3 region has 15 residues. Germline V gene lookup returns CDR1 DFQATT and CDR2 SNEGSKA (reference sequence). The V end was cut by 3 bases, the J end by 3 bases, with 15 bases between.

In this sample, this clonotype turned up many times. The chain joins TRBV12-3 or TRBV12-4 to TRBJ1-2; D remains ambiguous. The V end lost 2 bases, the J end lost 4 bases, and 11 bases lay between the germline ends. The CDR3 loop spans 14 amino acids. In nucleotides, the CDR3 is TGTGCCAGCAGTTTACCCGGGCCCAGCTATGGCTACACCTTC. Amino acid sequence: CASSLPGPSYGYTF.

This clonotype was observed at least ten times. CDR3 region: CASSQDIPGPIDAGYTF. CDR3 in DNA: TGCGCCAGCAGCCAAGATATTCCGGGTCCCATCGACGCTGGCTACACCTTC. This chain links TRBV4-1 with TRBJ1-2, with unresolved D. Germline V gene sequence: CDR1 MGHRA, CDR2 YSYEKL. V was clipped by 0 bases and J by 7 bases, with 21 bases between them. CDR3 length equals 17 residues.

This clonotype was seen many times. The gene calls are TRBV4-2 and TRBJ1-1; maybe TRBD1 (5 bases). The CDR3 spans 13 residues. Looked up from germline, CDR1 is LGHNA and CDR2 is YNFKEQ. Trimming left V 1 base short and J 4 bases short, with 7 bases between. The CDR3 DNA follows: TGTGCCAGCAGCCAAGGGGACGGCACTGAAGCTTTCTTT. It codes for CASSQGDGTEAFF.

This clonotype was detected ten times or more. The genes are TRBV19 and TRBJ2-1; no reliable D call. Trimming removed 1 base at V and 9 bases at J, with 16 bases between. Germline CDR1 is LNHDA and CDR2 is SQIVND (reference sequence). The CDR3 extends over 15 amino acids. Here the CDR3 DNA reads TGTGCCAGTAGTATAGCGTCACGAAGCCCCATTGAGCAGTTCTTC. Translated: CASSIASRSPIEQFF.

Concerning this clonotype itself: This may be a read error, as it is one base from a much larger clone. The chain is built from TRBV6-5 and TRBJ1-6, with unresolved D. CDR3 length: 13 amino acids. From germline, CDR1 is MNHEY and CDR2 SVGAGI. DNA for the CDR3: TGTACCAGCAGTTACGGAGATAATTCACCCCTCCACTTT. Translated, it gives CTSSYGDNSPLHF.

This clonotype was picked up a small number of times. A much bigger clone sits one base away, suggesting this may be a read error. The chain uses TRBV11-2 and TRBJ2-1, with D hard to call. Germline V gene sequence: CDR1 SGHAT, CDR2 FQNNGV. This CDR3 has 10 residues. The V end lost 5 bases, the J end lost 7 bases, and 3 bases lay between the germline ends. CDR3 coding DNA: TGTGCCAGCAGCCAAAATGAGCAGTTCTTC. Translating gives CASSQNEQFF.

This clonotype occurred many times. This sequence joins TRBV6-1 and TRBJ1-4; the D gene is possibly TRBD1 (5 bases). Trimming pared 7 bases from V and 3 bases from J, leaving 15 bases between. This CDR3 has 15 amino acids. CDR1 is MNHNS and CDR2 is SASEGT in the germline V gene. The CDR3 loop is CASTHFDSPNEKLFF. For the CDR3, the DNA is TGTGCCAGCACCCACTTTGACAGCCCTAATGAAAAACTGTTTTTT.

This clonotype came up many times. CDR3 region: CASSRGTDPYEQYF. Here the CDR3 DNA reads TGTGCCAGCAGCAGGGGGACGGACCCCTACGAGCAGTACTTC. This chain uses TRBV21-1 with TRBJ2-7; the table's TRBD1 call for D was not verified on the DNA. TRBV21-1 is listed as a pseudogene. The CDR3 has 14 amino acids.

Concerning this clonotype: A much more abundant neighbour one base away suggests this may be a read error. The V gene is TRBV4-1, the J gene TRBJ2-1, with D possibly being TRBD2 (6 bases). Germline V gene lookup returns CDR1 MGHRA and CDR2 YSYEKL. The CDR3 runs 14 residues. The CDR3 sequence is CASSQERLGDEQLF. The CDR3, as DNA: TGCGCCAGCAGCCAAGAGAGACTAGGAGATGAGCAGCTCTTC.

V is TRBV30 and J is TRBJ2-3; TRBD2 aligns across 8 bases. The ends lost 3 bases at V and 1 base at J; junction bases unmatched: 9. This CDR3 is built from 16 residues. CDR1 is GTSNPN and CDR2 is SVGIG in the germline V gene (reference sequence). DNA for the CDR3: TGTGCCTGGAGCTTCTCTGAGACTAGCGGCACAGATACGCAGTATTTT. This codes for CAWSFSETSGTDTQYF.

Details on this clonotype: One base away lies a much larger clone, so this may be a sequencing read error. The chain employs TRBV4-3 and TRBJ1-2; unclear D gene. This CDR3 is 14 amino acids long. Germline values: CDR1 LGHNA, CDR2 YSLEER. CDR3 loop: CTSSLIGANYGYTF. The CDR3 bases are TGCACCAGCAGCCTGATCGGGGCTAACTATGGCTACACCTTC.

Ten or more counts support this clonotype. This chain joins TRBV2 and TRBJ1-2, with 8 positions matching TRBD1. The J segment lost 5 bases and the V segment lost 1 base, leaving 6 bases of the junction unmatched. The CDR3 totals 15 residues. The germline gives CDR1 SNHLY, CDR2 FYNNEI. The CDR3 sequence: CASSEVAGGWYGYTF. CDR3 nucleotides: TGTGCCAGCAGTGAAGTGGCAGGGGGCTGGTATGGCTACACCTTC.

Notes on this clonotype: With a much larger clone just one base away, this may be a read error. The chain couples TRBV4-3 to TRBJ2-2; tentative D call: TRBD1 (6 bases). The germline V gene has CDR1 LGHNA and CDR2 YSLEER. The V and J ends lost 4 bases and 9 bases respectively, with 21 bases between them. The CDR3 totals 16 residues. The CDR3 region is CASSLDSPQGTWELFF. CDR3 bases: TGCGCCAGCAGCCTAGACTCTCCACAGGGTACCTGGGAGCTGTTTTTT.

In this sample, this clonotype turned up many times. The chain employs TRBV7-9 and TRBJ2-4; the D is unclear. The CDR3 has 13 amino acids. Germline CDR1 and CDR2: SEHNR and FQNEAQ (reference sequence). The V gene lost 2 bases and the J gene lost 8 bases, with 10 bases spanning the gap. CDR3 amino acids: CASSLSAEYIQYF. DNA of the CDR3: TGTGCCAGCAGCTTATCGGCGGAGTACATTCAGTACTTC.

On this clonotype: The junction differs from germline at one of its ends, possibly a read error. The chain recombines TRBV2 with TRBJ1-6; tentative D call: TRBD1 (5 bases). Germline V gene sequence: CDR1 SNHLY, CDR2 FYNNEI. The length of the CDR3 is 14 residues. The CDR3 sequence is CASTLDSHNSPLRF. As DNA, the CDR3 is TGTGCCAGCACCCTTGACAGTCATAATTCACCCCTCCGCTTT.

This clonotype was seen ten or more times. The chain carries TRBV5-6 and TRBJ2-7; the D is unclear. The CDR3 is made up of 14 amino acids. The V gene's germline CDR1 is SGHDT and CDR2 YYEEEE. The V end was cut by 3 bases, the J end by 4 bases, with 14 bases between. CDR3 loop: CASSSTSLGYEQYF. The CDR3, as DNA: TGTGCCAGCAGCTCGACATCGTTGGGGTACGAGCAGTACTTC.

This clonotype was detected only a few times. The rearrangement links TRBV28 to TRBJ2-7; D uncertain. The CDR3 has 16 residues. The germline V gene encodes CDR1 MDHEN and CDR2 SYDVKM. V shed 2 bases and J shed 5 bases, with 19 bases lying between them. CDR3 sequence (DNA): TGTGCCAGCAGTTTAAATGAACAGAAAGGATTCGACGAGCAGTACTTC. Its protein product is CASSLNEQKGFDEQYF.

This clonotype was seen a few times. The chain joins TRBV7-6 to TRBJ2-7; maybe TRBD1 (5 bases). This CDR3 spans 14 amino acids. V lost 5 bases and J 0 bases, leaving 11 bases between the germline ends. CDR1 is SGHVS and CDR2 is FNYEAQ in the germline V gene. CDR3 protein: CASSQTVSSYEQYF. The CDR3 DNA follows: TGTGCCAGCAGCCAGACAGTGAGCTCCTACGAGCAGTACTTC.

On this clonotype: The junction shows a germline mismatch at one end, possibly a read error. The chain is built from TRBV5-3 and TRBJ2-3, with 8 nucleotides matching TRBD2. TRBV5-3 is an open reading frame whose function is uncertain. The CDR3 is made up of 16 amino acids. In DNA, the CDR3 is TGTGCCAGCAGCTTGACTAGCGAGGGGATTTCAGATGCGCAGTACTTT. Translated: CASSLTSEGISDAQYF.

This clonotype was recorded many times. The chain recombines TRBV7-2 with TRBJ2-5, with 12 nucleotides matching TRBD1. Germline V CDR1 and CDR2: SGHTA, FQGNSA. Trimming took 3 bases from V and 5 from J; bases not matched to a gene: 4. The CDR3 is made up of 15 amino acids. In DNA, the CDR3 is TGTGCCAGCAGCTTCCGGGACAGGGGGCTGGAGACCCAGTACTTC. It is translated as CASSFRDRGLETQYF.

The CDR3 coding sequence is TGTGCCAGCAGTTTTCGAGGAGAACTTTCCTACGAGCAGTACTTC. It codes for CASSFRGELSYEQYF. V and J are TRBV28 and TRBJ2-7; D unclear. V was shortened by 3 bases and J by 1 base, with 13 bases between the two germline ends. Germline CDR1 and CDR2: MDHEN and SYDVKM. The CDR3 has 15 amino acids. The complete variable domain, with remaining parts taken from reference TRBV28 and TRBJ2-7, reads DVKVTQSSRYLVKRTGEKVFLECVQDMDHENMFWYRQDPGLGLRLIYFSYDVKMKEKGDIPEGYSVSREKKERFSLILESASTNQTSMYLCASSFRGELSYEQYFGPGTRLTVT.

CDR3 amino acids: CSARHMGLVNEQFF. CDR3 sequence (DNA): TGCAGTGCTAGACACATGGGACTAGTTAATGAGCAGTTCTTC. V and J are TRBV20-1 and TRBJ2-1; 8 bases align to TRBD2. This CDR3 has 14 amino acids. Germline V CDR1 and CDR2: DFQATT, SNEGSKA (reference sequence). With V trimmed by 2 bases and J by 7 bases, 7 bases remained unmatched.

This clonotype was observed many times. This sequence joins TRBV29-1 and TRBJ1-1; D not resolved. CDR1 SQVTM and CDR2 ANQGSEA come from the germline V gene. This CDR3 region has 12 residues. V gave up 0 bases and J gave up 2 bases, with 4 bases separating them. Written as DNA, the CDR3 is TGCAGCGTTGAAGACCTTAACACTGAAGCTTTCTTT. It codes for CSVEDLNTEAFF.

Concerning this clonotype: A single base is all that separates this from a far larger clone, so a read error is likely. The chain is built from TRBV5-3 and TRBJ2-5; no definite D call. TRBV5-3 is identified as an open reading frame with a role that is uncertain. The V gene lost 8 bases and the J gene lost 5 bases, with 10 bases spanning the gap. The CDR3 spans 11 residues. This chain's CDR3 is CASGSRETQYF. DNA of the CDR3: TGTGCCAGCGGCTCGCGTGAGACCCAGTACTTC.

This clonotype was counted ten times or more. The rearrangement joins TRBV6-1 to TRBJ1-1; D possibly corresponds to TRBD1 (6 bases). Trimming left V 3 bases short and J 6 bases short, with 17 bases between. The CDR3 is 15 residues long. Germline loops: CDR1 MNHNS, CDR2 SASEGT. The CDR3 nucleotides are TGTGCCAGCAGTGATGGGTTCGGGGGGCAGGCTGAAGCTTTCTTT. Its protein is CASSDGFGGQAEAFF.